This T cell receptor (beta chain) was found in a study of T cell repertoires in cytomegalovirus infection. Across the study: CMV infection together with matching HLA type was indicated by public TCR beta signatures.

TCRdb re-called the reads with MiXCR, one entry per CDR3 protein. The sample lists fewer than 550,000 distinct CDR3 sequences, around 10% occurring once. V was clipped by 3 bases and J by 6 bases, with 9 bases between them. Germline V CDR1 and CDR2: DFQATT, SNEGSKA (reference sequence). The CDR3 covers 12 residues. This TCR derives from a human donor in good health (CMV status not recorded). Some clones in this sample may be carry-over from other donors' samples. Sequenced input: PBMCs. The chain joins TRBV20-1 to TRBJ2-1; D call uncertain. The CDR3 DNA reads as TGCAGTGCTAGTAGGCGCTTCAATGAGCAGTTCTTC. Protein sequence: CSASRRFNEQFF.